This T cell receptor beta chain was recovered during a study of blood T cell repertoires in COVID-19. Study context: Acute and convalescent COVID-19 specimens originated in the United States, Italy and Spain. In each case, the material was cDNA or gDNA derived from T cells, B-cell-depleted T cells, or PBMCs.

Sequenced by immunoSEQ multiplex PCR; TCRdb stores in-frame clones only, minus some. The repertoire holds a few hundred thousand clones, with about nine tenths as singletons. The receptor's source is a man aged 50 to 60 with acute or convalescent COVID-19. The sample comprised peripheral blood.

The CDR3 sequence: CASSYEGAYEQYF. As DNA, the CDR3 is TGTGCCAGCAGTTACGAGGGGGCCTACGAGCAGTACTTC. This chain connects TRBV6-5 to TRBJ2-7; possible D gene TRBD1, 6 bases. The V end was cut by 2 bases, the J end by 2 bases, with 7 bases between. Germline V gene sequence: CDR1 MNHEY, CDR2 SVGAGI. This CDR3 has 13 amino acids.